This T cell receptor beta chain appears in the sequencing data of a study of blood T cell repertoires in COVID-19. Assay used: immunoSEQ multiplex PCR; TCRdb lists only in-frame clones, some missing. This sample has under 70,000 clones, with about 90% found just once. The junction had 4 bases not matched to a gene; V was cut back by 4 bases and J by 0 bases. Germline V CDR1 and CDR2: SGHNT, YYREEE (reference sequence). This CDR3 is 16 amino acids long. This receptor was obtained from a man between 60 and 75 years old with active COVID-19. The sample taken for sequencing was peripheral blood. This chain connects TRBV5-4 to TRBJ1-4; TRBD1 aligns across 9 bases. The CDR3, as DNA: TGTGCCAGCAGCGGACAGGGGCGGGCAACTAATGAAAAACTGTTTTTT. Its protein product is CASSGQGRATNEKLFF. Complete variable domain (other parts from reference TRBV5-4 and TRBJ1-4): ETGVTQSPTHLIKTRGQQVTLRCSSQSGHNTVSWYQQALGQGPQFIFQYYREEENGRGNFPPRFSGLQFPNYSSELNVNALELDDSALYLCASSGQGRATNEKLFFGSGTQLSVL.